This T cell receptor beta chain came from a study of cytomegalovirus exposure and HLA in healthy donors. V gave up 1 base and J gave up 7 bases, with 13 bases separating them. The length of the CDR3 is 15 residues. Germline assignment: CDR1 KGHSH and CDR2 LQKENI. This table comes from immunoSEQ multiplex PCR, and its TCRdb copy is limited to in-frame clones, with some not included. The table has some 110,000 clones, roughly 94% seen once. As for this clone: The antigen is unknown.

Study-wide results and caveats: That first-cohort TCR clusters tended to co-occur in the 130 or so validation repertoires was found in a later analysis. Among the CMV-associated chains, three were confirmed in vitro as specific for CMV antigens. Cytomegalovirus status was reportedly diagnosed by the classifier with high sensitivity and specificity.

The sample consisted of PBMCs. V and J are TRBV18 and TRBJ1-4; D remains ambiguous. The sequence was collected from a young woman in good health and CMV-seronegative. CDR3 DNA: TGTGCCAGCTCACCACTGGAGGCGCGGAGTGAAAAACTGTTTTTT. Its translation: CASSPLEARSEKLFF.